This T cell receptor (beta chain) is drawn from a study of T cells after yellow fever vaccination. Looking at the study overall: SMART-Seq v4 Ultra Low Input handled preparation of low-cell-number fractions. Broader study findings: Detected again after the booster were most primary-vaccination clones, at about 96% CD4 and more than 70% CD8.

Universal primer sites and UMIs were introduced during 5'RACE template-switching synthesis of TCR cDNA. TCRdb re-called the 5' RACE reads with MiXCR, one entry per CDR3 protein. The top ten clones hold roughly 3% of a sample with 150,000 to 200,000 distinct CDR3 sequences, roughly 6.2% of them seen once. The V end was cut by 4 bases, the J end by 0 bases, with 10 bases between. Germline values: CDR1 DFQATT, CDR2 SNEGSKA (reference sequence). This CDR3 spans 14 amino acids. A remark on this clonotype: Its target is not known.

This rearrangement joins TRBV20-1 to TRBJ2-1; D might be TRBD1 (6 bases). The sequence was collected from a man younger than 35 who received the YFV17D yellow fever vaccine. The material sequenced was CD4+ T cells sorted from PBMCs, taken on the day of the first yellow fever vaccination. CDR3 in DNA: TGCAGTGCTACGGGACACACCTCCTACAATGAGCAGTTCTTC. This sequence encodes CSATGHTSYNEQFF.